The clone carrying this TCR beta chain came up a few times. These data come from a study of blood T cell repertoires in COVID-19. Study overall: The cDNA or gDNA used as material had been derived from T cells, B-cell-depleted T cells, or PBMCs.

V shed 4 bases, J shed 1 base, and the junction held 5 bases outside the gene matches. Germline V CDR1 and CDR2: LNHDA, SQIVND (reference sequence). The CDR3 has 16 amino acids. In the source study's methods: Reference gene primer amplification in the assay estimated nucleated cell counts. The repertoire was sequenced with immunoSEQ multiplex PCR; TCRdb's copy has only in-frame clones and lacks some. V and J calls and clone size are as listed in that table; D and trimming were resolved from the DNA. The sample includes fewer than 200,000 clones, approximately 85% seen only once; the top ten take approximately 8.9%.

The sample comprised peripheral blood. The chain combines TRBV19 with TRBJ2-7, with TRBD2 matching over 12 bases. The receptor's source is a woman aged 55-69 years with acute or convalescent COVID-19. CDR3 DNA sequence: TGTGCCAGTAGTAGTGGCGGACTAGCGGGATCCTACGAGCAGTACTTC. As protein: CASSSGGLAGSYEQYF.